A selection of T cell receptor beta chains follows, all from one sample in a study of T-cell reconstitution after alpha-beta-depleted transplantation in children. TCRdb analysed the PCR reads with MiXCR anew, one entry per CDR3 protein. The sample shows about 470,000 distinct CDR3 sequences, 43% of them seen only once. The sequences come from PBMCs, collected before TCRalphabeta/CD19-depleted stem cell transplant. The receptors originated from a girl aged 2-10 years with aplastic anemia, due to receive a stem cell transplant. The CDR3 runs from the conserved cysteine through the conserved F or W. A D gene is named only where the DNA matches it firmly. Clone size is given for some rows only: seen once, a few or many times, or a class if the clone is expanded.

cdr3_aa cdr3_nt v_call d_call clone_size cdr3_length j_call
CASTPQGGEQYF TGTGCCAGCACGCCTCAGGGGGGGGAGCAGTACTTC TRBV7-6 - - 12 TRBJ2-7
CAITSEGTPYEQYF TGTGCCATCACCTCGGAGGGGACGCCCTACGAGCAGTACTTC TRBV10-3 - - 14 TRBJ2-7
CASSSGLADVQFF TGTGCCAGCAGCTCCGGACTAGCGGACGTGCAGTTCTTC TRBV7-2 TRBD2 once 13 TRBJ2-1
CASSRGLAGTNEQFF TGTGCCAGCAGCCGCGGACTAGCGGGCACCAATGAGCAGTTCTTC TRBV7-2 TRBD2 few 15 TRBJ2-1
CASSLATGTTSGASYNEQFF TGTGCCAGCAGCTTAGCGACAGGGACCACTAGCGGGGCTTCCTACAATGAGCAGTTCTTC TRBV7-9 TRBD2 once 20 TRBJ2-1
CASMGQGAPYEQYF TGTGCCAGCATGGGACAGGGGGCGCCGTACGAGCAGTACTTC TRBV12-3/TRBV12-4 TRBD1 few 14 TRBJ2-7
CASSGQQETQYF TGCGCCAGCAGTGGACAGCAAGAGACCCAGTACTTC TRBV10-1 - many 12 TRBJ2-5
CASSLRQPRDEQYF TGTGCCAGCAGCCTTAGACAGCCCCGGGACGAGCAGTACTTC TRBV6-1 - few 14 TRBJ2-7
CSGWTGVAYNEQFF TGCAGCGGCTGGACAGGGGTCGCCTACAATGAGCAGTTCTTC TRBV29-1 TRBD1 many 14 TRBJ2-1
CASSQGIHEQYF TGTGCCAGCAGCCAAGGGATCCACGAGCAGTACTTC TRBV3-1 - - 12 TRBJ2-7
CASDRTGSYGYTF TGTGCCAGTGATAGGACAGGGAGCTATGGCTACACCTTC TRBV19 TRBD1 few 13 TRBJ1-2
CSVVGTEAFF TGCAGCGTTGTAGGCACTGAAGCTTTCTTT TRBV29-1 - few 10 TRBJ1-1
CSVETAGGPDTQYF TGCAGCGTTGAAACAGCGGGGGGGCCAGATACGCAGTATTTT TRBV29-1 TRBD2 once 14 TRBJ2-3
CASSFAGYYEQYF TGTGCCAGCAGTTTCGCGGGGTACTACGAGCAGTACTTC TRBV12-3/TRBV12-4 - - 13 TRBJ2-7
CASSLKPYGTGGSYQETQYF TGTGCCAGCAGCTTGAAACCTTACGGGACAGGGGGATCGTACCAAGAGACCCAGTACTTC TRBV11-2 TRBD1 many 20 TRBJ2-5
CASSPTSGRETQYF TGTGCCAGCAGCCCGACTAGCGGTCGGGAGACCCAGTACTTC TRBV5-4 TRBD2 few 14 TRBJ2-5
CSARQWGETQYF TGCAGTGCTAGACAATGGGGGGAGACCCAGTACTTC TRBV20-1 - - 12 TRBJ2-5
CASSLSAGGRNEQFF TGCGCCAGCAGCTTGTCAGCGGGGGGGCGCAATGAGCAGTTCTTC TRBV5-1 TRBD2 - 15 TRBJ2-1
CSVEGLAITDTQYF TGCAGCGTTGAGGGACTAGCGATCACAGATACGCAGTATTTT TRBV29-1 TRBD2 - 14 TRBJ2-3
CASSQRLAGGADEQFF TGTGCCAGCAGTCAAAGACTAGCGGGAGGAGCCGATGAGCAGTTCTTC TRBV5-5 TRBD2 - 16 TRBJ2-1
CASSFFGSRVTDTQYF TGTGCCAGCAGCTTTTTCGGGAGTAGGGTCACAGATACGCAGTATTTT TRBV5-6 - - 16 TRBJ2-3
CSVGTANTEAFF TGCAGCGTTGGAACAGCGAACACTGAAGCTTTCTTT TRBV29-1 - many 12 TRBJ1-1